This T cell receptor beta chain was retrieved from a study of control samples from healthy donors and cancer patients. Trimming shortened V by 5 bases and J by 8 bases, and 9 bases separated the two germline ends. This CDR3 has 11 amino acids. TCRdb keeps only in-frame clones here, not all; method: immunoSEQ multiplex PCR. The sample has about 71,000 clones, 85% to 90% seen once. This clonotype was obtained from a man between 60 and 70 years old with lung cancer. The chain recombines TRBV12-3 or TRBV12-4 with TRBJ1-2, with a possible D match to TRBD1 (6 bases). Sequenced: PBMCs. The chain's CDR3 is CASSTGKGYTF. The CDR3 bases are TGTGCCAGCAGTACAGGGAAAGGCTACACCTTC.